Listed below are T cell receptor beta chains from one sample, sequenced in a study of response to subunit inactivated influenza vaccine. TCRdb fed the RT-PCR reads into MiXCR, producing one record per CDR3 protein. Found here are roughly 460,000 distinct CDR3 sequences, 11% of them singletons; the top ten hold 12%. The sample in question was PBMCs from blood, obtained about 40 days after vaccination. The receptors come from a man in his forties or fifties who received an inactivated influenza vaccine. Each CDR3 is given without its conserved first and last residue. Fields, in order: V gene, J gene, CDR3 protein.

TRBV7-2,TRBJ2-5,ASSLRGPPETQY
TRBV3-1,TRBJ1-6,ASSQDDDSPLH
TRBV27,TRBJ2-1,ASTGGEQF
TRBV10-3,TRBJ2-1,AIGLAGGPSNEQF
TRBV20-1,TRBJ2-3,SALRLAGGLTDTQY
TRBV12-3/TRBV12-4,TRBJ2-7,ASSLANTYEQY
TRBV6-1,TRBJ1-5,ASRPDRVANQPQH
TRBV12-3/TRBV12-4,TRBJ2-1,ASSFGEGEQF
TRBV7-2,TRBJ1-6,ASSLAGYNSPLH
TRBV7-6,TRBJ1-1,ASSFDRSTEAF
TRBV6-2/TRBV6-3,TRBJ2-5,ASSYSTAKETQY